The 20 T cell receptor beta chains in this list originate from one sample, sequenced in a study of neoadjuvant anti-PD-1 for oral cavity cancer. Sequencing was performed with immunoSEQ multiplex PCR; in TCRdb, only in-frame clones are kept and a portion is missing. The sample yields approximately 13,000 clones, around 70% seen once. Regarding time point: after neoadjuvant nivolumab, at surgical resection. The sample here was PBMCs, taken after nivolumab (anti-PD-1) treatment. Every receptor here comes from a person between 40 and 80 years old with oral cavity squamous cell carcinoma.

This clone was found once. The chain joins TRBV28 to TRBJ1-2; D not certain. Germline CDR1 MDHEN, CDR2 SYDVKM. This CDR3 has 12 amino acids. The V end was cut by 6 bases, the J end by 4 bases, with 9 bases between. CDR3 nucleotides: TGTGCCAGCAGACAAAAAGTCTATGGCTACACCTTC. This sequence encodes CASRQKVYGYTF.

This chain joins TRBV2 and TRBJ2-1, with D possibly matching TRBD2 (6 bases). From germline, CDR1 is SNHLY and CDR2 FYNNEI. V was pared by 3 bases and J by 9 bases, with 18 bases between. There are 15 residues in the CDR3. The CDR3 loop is CASSDRDSKRGEQFF. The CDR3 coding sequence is TGTGCCAGCAGTGATAGGGACTCGAAACGGGGTGAGCAGTTCTTC.

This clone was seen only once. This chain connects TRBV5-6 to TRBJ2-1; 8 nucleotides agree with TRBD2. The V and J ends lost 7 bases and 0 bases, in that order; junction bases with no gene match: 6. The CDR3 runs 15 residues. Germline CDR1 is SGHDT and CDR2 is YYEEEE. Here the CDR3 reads CASGPGGSSYNEQFF. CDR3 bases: TGTGCCAGCGGCCCGGGGGGGAGCTCCTACAATGAGCAGTTCTTC.

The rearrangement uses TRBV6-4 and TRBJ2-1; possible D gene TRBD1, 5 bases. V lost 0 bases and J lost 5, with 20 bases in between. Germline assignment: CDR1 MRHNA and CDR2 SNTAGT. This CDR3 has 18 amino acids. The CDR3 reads CASSDSPQGRFHHNEQFF. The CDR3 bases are TGTGCCAGCAGTGACTCCCCCCAGGGCAGGTTTCATCACAATGAGCAGTTCTTC.

The CDR3 DNA reads TGTGCCAGCAGCCAAGGGGCCGGGGAGCTGTTTTTT. Translation gives CASSQGAGELFF. V and J are TRBV7-3 and TRBJ2-2, with a possible D match to TRBD1 (5 bases). Trimming removed 5 bases at V and 6 bases at J, with 7 bases between. The germline CDR1 and CDR2 sequences are SGHTA and FQGTGA. The CDR3 spans 12 residues.

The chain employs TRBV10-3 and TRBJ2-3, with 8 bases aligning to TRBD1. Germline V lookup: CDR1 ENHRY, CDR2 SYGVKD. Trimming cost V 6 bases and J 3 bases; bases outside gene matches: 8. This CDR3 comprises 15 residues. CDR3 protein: CAISSQGAGTDTQYF. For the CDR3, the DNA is TGTGCCATCAGCAGTCAGGGGGCCGGAACAGATACGCAGTATTTT.

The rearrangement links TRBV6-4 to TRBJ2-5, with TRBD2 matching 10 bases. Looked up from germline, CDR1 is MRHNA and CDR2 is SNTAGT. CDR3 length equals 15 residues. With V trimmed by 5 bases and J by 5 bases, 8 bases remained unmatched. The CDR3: CASSLLAGDRETQYF. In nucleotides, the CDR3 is TGTGCCAGCAGTCTTCTAGCGGGAGACCGGGAGACCCAGTACTTC.

The CDR3 coding sequence is TGTGCCTGGACCTGGGGAGGGAGTAATTACGAGCAGTACTTC. It codes for CAWTWGGSNYEQYF. The chain is built from TRBV30 and TRBJ2-7, with 7 bases that match TRBD2. V gave up 4 bases and J gave up 4 bases; unmatched junction bases: 10. Per the germline V gene, CDR1 is GTSNPN and CDR2 is SVGIG (reference sequence). The CDR3 is 14 amino acids.

The DNA of the CDR3 is TGCAGCGTCGCCGGGACCCAGACAGATACGCAGTATTTT. Its translation: CSVAGTQTDTQYF. The genes are TRBV29-1 and TRBJ2-3; D assignment may be TRBD1 or TRBD2 (5 bases each). The V end was cut by 6 bases, the J end by 3 bases, with 13 bases between. The CDR3 has 13 amino acids. CDR1 is SQVTM and CDR2 is ANQGSEA in the germline V gene.

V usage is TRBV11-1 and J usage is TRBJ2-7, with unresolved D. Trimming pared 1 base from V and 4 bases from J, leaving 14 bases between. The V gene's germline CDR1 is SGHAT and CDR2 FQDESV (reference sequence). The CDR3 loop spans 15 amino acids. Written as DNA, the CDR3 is TGTGCCAGCAGCTTAGATCAACTTGGGAAGTACGAGCAGTACTTC. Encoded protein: CASSLDQLGKYEQYF.

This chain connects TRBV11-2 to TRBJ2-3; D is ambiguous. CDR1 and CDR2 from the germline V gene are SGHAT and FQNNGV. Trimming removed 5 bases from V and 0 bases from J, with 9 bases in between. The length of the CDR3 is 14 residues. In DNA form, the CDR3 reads TGTGCCAGCAGCCGACTGGTTAGCACAGATACGCAGTATTTT. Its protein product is CASSRLVSTDTQYF.

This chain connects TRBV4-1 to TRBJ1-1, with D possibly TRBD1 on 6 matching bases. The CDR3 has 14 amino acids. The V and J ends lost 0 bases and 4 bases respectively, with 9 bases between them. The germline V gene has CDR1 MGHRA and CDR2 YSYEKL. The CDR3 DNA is TGCGCCAGCAGCCAAGATAAAGGGGGCACTGAAGCTTTCTTT. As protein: CASSQDKGGTEAFF.

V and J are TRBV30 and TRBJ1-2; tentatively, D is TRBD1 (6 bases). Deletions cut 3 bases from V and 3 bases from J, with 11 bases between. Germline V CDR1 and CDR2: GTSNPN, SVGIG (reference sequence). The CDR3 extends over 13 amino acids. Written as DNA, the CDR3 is TGTGCCTGGAGCACAGGGAACTACTATGGCTACACCTTC. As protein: CAWSTGNYYGYTF.

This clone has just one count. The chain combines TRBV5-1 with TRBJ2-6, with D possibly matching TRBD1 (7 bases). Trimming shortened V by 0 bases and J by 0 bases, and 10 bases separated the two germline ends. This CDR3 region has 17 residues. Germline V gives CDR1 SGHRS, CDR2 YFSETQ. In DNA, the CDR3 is TGCGCCAGCAGCTTGGCAGGGGGGAGCTCTGGGGCCAACGTCCTGACTTTC. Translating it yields CASSLAGGSSGANVLTF. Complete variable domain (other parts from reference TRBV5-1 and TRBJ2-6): KAGVTQTPRYLIKTRGQQVTLSCSPISGHRSVSWYQQTPGQGLQFLFEYFSETQRNKGNFPGRFSGRQFSNSRSEMNVSTLELGDSALYLCASSLAGGSSGANVLTFGAGSRLTVL.

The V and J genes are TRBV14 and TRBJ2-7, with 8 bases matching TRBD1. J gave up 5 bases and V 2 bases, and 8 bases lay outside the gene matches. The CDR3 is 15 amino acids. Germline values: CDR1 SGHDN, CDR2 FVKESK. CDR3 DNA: TGTGCCAGCAGCCAACTCGGGACAGGTGTACACGAGCAGTACTTC. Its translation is CASSQLGTGVHEQYF.

CDR3 DNA sequence: TGTGCCAGCAGCTGGGGGTTGCAAGAGACCCAGTACTTC. Translation gives CASSWGLQETQYF. The chain carries TRBV2 and TRBJ2-5; D possibly matches TRBD1 or TRBD2 (5 bases each). Germline CDR1 and CDR2: SNHLY and FYNNEI. The CDR3 sequence is 13 residues long. The V and J ends lost 6 bases and 2 bases respectively, with 10 bases between them.

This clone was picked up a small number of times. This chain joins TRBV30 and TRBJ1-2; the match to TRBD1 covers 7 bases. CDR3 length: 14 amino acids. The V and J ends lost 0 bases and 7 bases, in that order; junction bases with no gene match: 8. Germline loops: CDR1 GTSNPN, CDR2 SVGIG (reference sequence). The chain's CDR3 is CAWSVLRGSGGYTF. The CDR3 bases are TGTGCCTGGAGTGTACTCAGGGGGAGCGGTGGCTACACCTTC.

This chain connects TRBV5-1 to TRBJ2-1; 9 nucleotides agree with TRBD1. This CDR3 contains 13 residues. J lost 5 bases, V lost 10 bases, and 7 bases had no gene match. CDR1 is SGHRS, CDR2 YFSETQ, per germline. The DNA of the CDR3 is TGCGCCTGCCGGACAGGGGTAAACAATGAGCAGTTCTTC. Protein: CACRTGVNNEQFF.

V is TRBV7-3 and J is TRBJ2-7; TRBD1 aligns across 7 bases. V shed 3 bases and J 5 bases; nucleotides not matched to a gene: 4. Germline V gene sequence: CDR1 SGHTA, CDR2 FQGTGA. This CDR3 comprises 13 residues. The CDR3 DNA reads TGTGCCAGCAGCTTCGACAGGGTCCACGAGCAGTACTTC. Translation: CASSFDRVHEQYF.

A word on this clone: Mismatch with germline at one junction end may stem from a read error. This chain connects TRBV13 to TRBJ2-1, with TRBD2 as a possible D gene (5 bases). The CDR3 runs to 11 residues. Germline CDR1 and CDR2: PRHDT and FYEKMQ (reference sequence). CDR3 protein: CASSSGLLPLF. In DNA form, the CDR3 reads TGTGCCAGCAGCTCAGGACTGCTCCCGCTCTTC.